One sample yielded the 3 T cell receptor beta chains listed below, sequenced in a study of blood T cells in healthy people across ages. The use of a sample-barcoded 5' primer and a J-beta primer mix characterized a second PCR of roughly 7 to 11 cycles. A single record per CDR3 protein comes from TCRdb applying MiXCR to the 5' RACE reads. The table lists hundreds of thousands of distinct CDR3 sequences, roughly 30% of them singletons, with around 14% in the top ten. The source material was blood. The receptors were sampled from a woman older than 75 in good health.

This clonotype was seen a handful of times. This may be a read error: a much more frequent sequence differs by one nucleotide. This chain connects TRBV5-1 to TRBJ2-3; 7 bases match TRBD2. The CDR3 runs to 16 residues. Germline loops: CDR1 SGHRS, CDR2 YFSETQ. The CDR3 sequence: CACSHNRGRTTDTQYF. In DNA form, the CDR3 reads TGCGCCTGCAGCCACAATCGCGGGAGAACCACAGATACGCAGTATTTT.

This clonotype appeared many times. V usage is TRBV20-1 and J usage is TRBJ1-1; a possible D gene is TRBD1 (6 bases). V was clipped by 8 bases and J by 5 bases, with 24 bases between them. CDR3 length: 15 amino acids. Germline loops: CDR1 DFQATT, CDR2 SNEGSKA (reference sequence). The CDR3 spells CSLILRGQGKTEAFF. The CDR3 DNA reads TGCAGTTTAATCCTTAGAGGGCAGGGGAAGACTGAAGCTTTCTTT.

The table lists this clonotype with a few counts. The V call is TRBV5-1, the J call TRBJ1-1; D possibly corresponds to TRBD1 (6 bases). Trimming stripped 4 bases from V and 4 bases from J, with 20 bases between. The germline CDR1 and CDR2 sequences are SGHRS and YFSETQ. CDR3 length: 16 residues. The DNA for the CDR3 is TGCGCCAGCAGCGGGGGCGGGACGCGCGGTGGCACTGAAGCTTTCTTT. Translated: CASSGGGTRGGTEAFF.